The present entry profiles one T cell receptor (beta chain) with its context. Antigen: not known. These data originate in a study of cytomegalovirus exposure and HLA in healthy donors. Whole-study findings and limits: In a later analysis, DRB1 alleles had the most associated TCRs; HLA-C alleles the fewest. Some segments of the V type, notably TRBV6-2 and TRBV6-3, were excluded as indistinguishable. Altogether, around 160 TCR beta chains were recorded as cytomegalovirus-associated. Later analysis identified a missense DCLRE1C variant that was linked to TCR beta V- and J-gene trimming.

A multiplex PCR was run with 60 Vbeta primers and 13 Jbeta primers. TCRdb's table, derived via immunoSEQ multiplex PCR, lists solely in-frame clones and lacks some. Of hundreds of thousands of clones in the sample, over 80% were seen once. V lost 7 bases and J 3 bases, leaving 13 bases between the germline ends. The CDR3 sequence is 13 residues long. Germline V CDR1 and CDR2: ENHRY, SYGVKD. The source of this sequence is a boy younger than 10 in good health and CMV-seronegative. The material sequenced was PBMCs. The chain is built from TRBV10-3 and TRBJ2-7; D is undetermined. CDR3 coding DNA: TGTGCCATCAAAGAAGTGGGCAGCTACGAGCAGTACTTC. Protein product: CAIKEVGSYEQYF.